This TCR beta chain was identified in a study of shared clonotypes between healthy human individuals. Study overall: The plates for each donor numbered three CD4 naive, three CD4 memory, two CD8 naive and one CD8 memory. Study-wide results and limits: Clonotypes shared by all four donors outscored non-shared clonotypes in generation probability. A handful of donors showed sharing of approximately 5% of naive CD4 clonotypes. Memory subsets generally showed smaller estimated richness than naive subsets did.

Trimming took 7 bases from V and 5 from J, leaving 14 bases between them. The CDR3 runs 14 residues. Germline V gene sequence: CDR1 SGHDN, CDR2 FVKESK. Worth noting for this clone: Its antigen is undetermined.

Sequencing used immunoSEQ multiplex PCR; TCRdb keeps in-frame clones, though not all of them. The repertoire has millions of clones, 85% to 95% of them found once; the top ten carry 0.1% to 0.15%. Sequencing was performed on naive CD4+ T cells sorted from blood. As for subset: CD45RA+ positively selected. The chain couples TRBV14 to TRBJ2-2; D unclear. The sequence derives from a man between 18 and 29 years old in good health. In DNA, the CDR3 is TGTGCCAGCAACATGGCCCGAGAGACCGGGGAGCTGTTTTTT. Translated, it gives CASNMARETGELFF.